Following are 8 T cell receptor beta chains from one sample sequenced in a study of human T cells and chemical hapten exposure. Time point: patch test 1, 2 weeks after DPC sensitization. The treatment here: therapeutic diphenylcyclopropenone sensitization with weekly scalp DPC. Unfractionated whole blood yielded total RNA. TCRdb reanalysed the RACE reads using MiXCR and keeps one entry per CDR3 protein. Of some 52,000 distinct CDR3 sequences listed, approximately 9.9% were seen once; the top ten hold roughly 1.8%. The input for sequencing was whole blood, taken in connection with sensitization to the hapten diphenylcyclopropenone (DPC). All receptors come from a woman aged 40 to 50 with alopecia areata. Some clones in this sample may be carry-over from other donors' samples.

This clonotype was observed at least ten times. The chain couples TRBV6-2 or TRBV6-3 to TRBJ2-2, with D tentatively TRBD2 (6 bases). The length of the CDR3 is 15 residues. Between the trimmed V and J ends, which lost 6 bases and 1 base, there was a span of 12 bases. Germline V gene data show CDR1 as MNHEY and CDR2 as SVGEGT. The CDR3 sequence: CASRLRGKNTGELFF. CDR3 DNA: TGTGCCAGCAGGCTTCGGGGGAAGAACACCGGGGAGCTGTTTTTT.

This clonotype has ten or more counts. V is TRBV7-2 and J is TRBJ2-7; TRBD2 matches at 7 bases. V shed 1 base, J shed 6 bases, and the junction held 15 bases outside the gene matches. The CDR3 is 17 amino acids. The germline V gene encodes CDR1 SGHTA and CDR2 FQGNSA. CDR3 in DNA: TGTGCCAGCAGCTTAGGAGGGACTATATCCGTCCCGACCGAGCAGTACTTC. Protein sequence: CASSLGGTISVPTEQYF.

By frequency in the sample, this clonotype is medium-sized. The chain joins TRBV7-9 to TRBJ1-1; no clear D. The CDR3 contains 11 residues. Trimming removed 4 bases from V and 8 bases from J, with 8 bases in between. The germline V gene has CDR1 SEHNR and CDR2 FQNEAQ (reference sequence). Here the CDR3 DNA reads TGTGCCAGCAGCTCCCTTGGGGAAGCTTTCTTT. It codes for CASSSLGEAFF.

This clonotype was seen a few times. The chain joins TRBV11-2 to TRBJ2-1; the match to TRBD2 covers 9 bases. The ends lost 5 bases at V and 2 bases at J; junction bases unmatched: 13. The CDR3 has 18 amino acids. Germline V CDR1 and CDR2: SGHAT, FQNNGV. The CDR3 is CASSQAPPGGGAYNEQFF. The DNA of the CDR3 is TGTGCCAGCAGCCAAGCCCCACCGGGCGGGGGGGCCTACAATGAGCAGTTCTTC.

This chain connects TRBV7-6 to TRBJ2-3; D gene unclear. Germline V gives CDR1 SGHVS, CDR2 FNYEAQ. The CDR3 spans 13 residues. Trimming took off 5 bases at V and 2 bases at J, with 8 bases between the two ends. CDR3: CASSHDTTDTQYF. In DNA, the CDR3 is TGTGCCAGCAGCCATGACACCACAGATACGCAGTATTTT.

This clonotype was observed many times. The chain combines TRBV3-1 with TRBJ1-1; D is uncertain. CDR1 LGHDT and CDR2 YNNKEL come from the germline V gene (reference sequence). CDR3 length equals 13 residues. The germline V and J ends were trimmed by 1 base and 6 bases, with 9 bases remaining between them. CDR3 loop: CASSQGVASEAFF. CDR3 DNA: TGTGCCAGCAGCCAAGGGGTGGCCTCTGAAGCTTTCTTT.

Ten or more counts support this clonotype. V usage is TRBV20-1 and J usage is TRBJ2-7; D possibly corresponds to TRBD2 (6 bases). CDR1 DFQATT and CDR2 SNEGSKA come from the germline V gene (reference sequence). V was pared by 3 bases and J by 0 bases, with 15 bases between. This CDR3 has 15 residues. CDR3 residues: CSASGGTRLSYEQYF. For the CDR3, the DNA is TGCAGTGCTAGTGGGGGGACTCGCCTCTCCTACGAGCAGTACTTC.

This clonotype was observed many times. J is TRBJ2-5 and V is TRBV7-9; 9 bases fit TRBD2. Trimming removed 6 bases from V and 5 bases from J; junction bases left unmatched: 16. The CDR3 runs 17 residues. Germline CDR1 is SEHNR and CDR2 is FQNEAQ (reference sequence). The CDR3 DNA sequence: TGTGCCAGCAGGTCAACAGTAGCGGGGGCTATTATGGAGACCCAGTACTTC. This encodes CASRSTVAGAIMETQYF. Using reference TRBV7-9 and TRBJ2-5 for the parts outside the CDR3, the full variable domain is DTGVSQNPRHKITKRGQNVTFRCDPISEHNRLYWYRQTLGQGPEFLTYFQNEAQLEKSRLLSDRFSAERPKGSFSTLEIQRTEQGDSAMYLCASRSTVAGAIMETQYFGPGTRLLVL.